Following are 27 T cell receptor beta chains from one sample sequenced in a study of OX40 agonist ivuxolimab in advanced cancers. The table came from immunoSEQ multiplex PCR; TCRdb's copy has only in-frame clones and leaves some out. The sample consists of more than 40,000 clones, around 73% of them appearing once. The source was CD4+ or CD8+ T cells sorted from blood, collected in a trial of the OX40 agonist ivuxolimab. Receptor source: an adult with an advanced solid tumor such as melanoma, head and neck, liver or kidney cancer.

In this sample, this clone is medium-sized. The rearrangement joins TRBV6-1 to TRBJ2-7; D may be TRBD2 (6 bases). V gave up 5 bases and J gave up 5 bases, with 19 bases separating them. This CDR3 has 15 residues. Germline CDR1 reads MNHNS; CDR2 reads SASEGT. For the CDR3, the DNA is TGTGCCAGCAGTTTTCGTTCTGGCGGGACGGACGAGCAGTACTTC. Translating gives CASSFRSGGTDEQYF.

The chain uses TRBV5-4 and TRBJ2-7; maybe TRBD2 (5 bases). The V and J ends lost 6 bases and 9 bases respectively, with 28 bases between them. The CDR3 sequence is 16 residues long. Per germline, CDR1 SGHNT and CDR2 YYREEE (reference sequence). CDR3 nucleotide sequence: TGTGCCAGCACCTCCCTCGGGCCAGCCGGGAAGGTGGTGCAGTACTTC. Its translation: CASTSLGPAGKVVQYF.

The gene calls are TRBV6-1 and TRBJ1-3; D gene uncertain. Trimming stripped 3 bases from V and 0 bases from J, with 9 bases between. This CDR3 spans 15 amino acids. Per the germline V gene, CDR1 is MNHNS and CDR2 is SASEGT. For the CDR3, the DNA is TGTGCCAGCAGTGATCGGCACTCCTCTGGAAACACCATATATTTT. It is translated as CASSDRHSSGNTIYF.

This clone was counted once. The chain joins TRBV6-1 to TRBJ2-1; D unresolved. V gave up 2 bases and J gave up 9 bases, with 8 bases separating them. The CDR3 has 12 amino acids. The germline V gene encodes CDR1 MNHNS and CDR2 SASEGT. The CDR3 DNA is TGTGCCAGCAGTGAAAGTGGGCGTGAGCAGTTCTTC. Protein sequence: CASSESGREQFF.

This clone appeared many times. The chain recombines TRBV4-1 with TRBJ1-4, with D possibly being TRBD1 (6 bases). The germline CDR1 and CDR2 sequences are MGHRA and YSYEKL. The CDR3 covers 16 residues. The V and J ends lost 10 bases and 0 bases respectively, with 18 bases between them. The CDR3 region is CATKRGGVSTNEKLFF. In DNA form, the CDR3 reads TGCGCCACCAAAAGGGGGGGTGTCTCAACTAATGAAAAACTGTTTTTT.

CDR3 in amino acids: CASSLAGRNEQFF. The CDR3 DNA reads TGTGCCAGCAGCTTGGCGGGGAGAAATGAGCAGTTCTTC. The rearrangement joins TRBV5-4 to TRBJ2-1; tentatively, D is TRBD2 (5 bases). The germline V gene encodes CDR1 SGHNT and CDR2 YYREEE (reference sequence). The V end lost 0 bases, the J end lost 7 bases, and 8 bases lay between the germline ends. The CDR3 runs 13 residues.

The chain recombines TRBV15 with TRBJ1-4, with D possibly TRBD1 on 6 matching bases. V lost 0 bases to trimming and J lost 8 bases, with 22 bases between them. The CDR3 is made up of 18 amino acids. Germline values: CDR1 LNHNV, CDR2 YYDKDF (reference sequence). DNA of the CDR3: TGTGCCACCAGCAGAGATCGGGCGGGGCGGGGGCGCCGGGAAAAACTGTTTTTT. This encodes CATSRDRAGRGRREKLFF.

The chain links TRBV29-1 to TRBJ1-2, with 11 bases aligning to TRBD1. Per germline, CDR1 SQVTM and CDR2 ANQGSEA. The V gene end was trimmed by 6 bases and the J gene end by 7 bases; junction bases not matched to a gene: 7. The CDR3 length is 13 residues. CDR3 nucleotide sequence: TGCAGCGTGTGGACAGGGGGCGCAATTGGCTACACCTTC. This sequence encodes CSVWTGGAIGYTF. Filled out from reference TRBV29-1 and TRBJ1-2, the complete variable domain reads SAVISQKPSRDICQRGTSLTIQCQVDSQVTMMFWYRQQPGQSLTLIATANQGSEATYESGFVIDKFPISRPNLTFSTLTVSNMSPEDSSIYLCSVWTGGAIGYTFGSGTRLTVV.

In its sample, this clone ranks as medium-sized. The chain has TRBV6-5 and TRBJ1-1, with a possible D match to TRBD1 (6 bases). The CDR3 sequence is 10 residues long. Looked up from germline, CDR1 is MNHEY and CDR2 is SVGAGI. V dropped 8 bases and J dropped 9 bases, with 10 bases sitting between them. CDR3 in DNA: TGTGCCAGCGGGGGGCCTAAAGCTTTCTTT. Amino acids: CASGGPKAFF.

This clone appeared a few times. The CDR3 DNA follows: TGTGCCAGCAGCGCTATCAAAAGGGGCTACACCATATATTTT. Translating it yields CASSAIKRGYTIYF. The rearrangement joins TRBV7-9 to TRBJ1-3; possible D gene TRBD1, 5 bases. The length of the CDR3 is 14 residues. Trimming removed 5 bases from V and 8 bases from J, with 16 bases in between. Germline CDR1 and CDR2: SEHNR and FQNEAQ (reference sequence).

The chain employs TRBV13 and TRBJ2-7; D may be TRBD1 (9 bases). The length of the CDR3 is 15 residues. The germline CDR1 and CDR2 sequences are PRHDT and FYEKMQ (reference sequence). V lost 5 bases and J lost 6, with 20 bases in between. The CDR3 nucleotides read TGTGCCAGCAGCCGGGGGGGGACAGGGTCCACCGAGCAGTACTTC. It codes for CASSRGGTGSTEQYF.

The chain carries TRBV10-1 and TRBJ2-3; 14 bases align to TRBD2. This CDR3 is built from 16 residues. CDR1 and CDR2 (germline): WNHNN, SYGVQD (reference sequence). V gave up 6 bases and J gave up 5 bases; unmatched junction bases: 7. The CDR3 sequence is CASRHGTSGSQDTQYF. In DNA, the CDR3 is TGCGCCAGCAGGCACGGGACTAGCGGGAGTCAAGATACGCAGTATTTT.

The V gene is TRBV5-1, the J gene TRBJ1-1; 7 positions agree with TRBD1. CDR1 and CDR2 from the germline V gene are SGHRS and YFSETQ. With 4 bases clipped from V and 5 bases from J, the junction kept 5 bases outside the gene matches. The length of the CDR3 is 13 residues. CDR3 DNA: TGCGCCAGCAGCCCAACAGGGGAGACTGAAGCTTTCTTT. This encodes CASSPTGETEAFF.

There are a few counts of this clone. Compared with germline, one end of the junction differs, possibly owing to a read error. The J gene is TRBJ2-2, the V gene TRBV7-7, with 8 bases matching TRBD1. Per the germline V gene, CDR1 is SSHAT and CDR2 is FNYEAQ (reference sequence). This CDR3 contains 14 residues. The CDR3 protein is CASSNQGAAGELFF. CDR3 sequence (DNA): TGTGCTAGCAGCAACCAGGGGGCGGCCGGGGAGCTGTTTTTT.

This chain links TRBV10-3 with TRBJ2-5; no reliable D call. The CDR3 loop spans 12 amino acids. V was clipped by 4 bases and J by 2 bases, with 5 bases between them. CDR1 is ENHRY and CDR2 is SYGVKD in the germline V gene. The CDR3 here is CAISAVQETQYF. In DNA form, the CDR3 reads TGTGCCATCAGTGCTGTTCAAGAGACCCAGTACTTC.

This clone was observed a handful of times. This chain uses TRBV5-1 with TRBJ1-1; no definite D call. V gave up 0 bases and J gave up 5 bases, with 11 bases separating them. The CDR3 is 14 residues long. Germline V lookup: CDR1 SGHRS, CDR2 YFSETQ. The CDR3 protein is CASSLERGVTEAFF. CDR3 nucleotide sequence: TGCGCCAGCAGCTTGGAGCGGGGTGTGACTGAAGCTTTCTTT.

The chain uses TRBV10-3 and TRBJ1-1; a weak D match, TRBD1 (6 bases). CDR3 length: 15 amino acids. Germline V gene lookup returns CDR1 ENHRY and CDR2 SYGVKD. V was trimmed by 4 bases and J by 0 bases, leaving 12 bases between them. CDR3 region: CAISADTGLNTEAFF. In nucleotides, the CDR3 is TGTGCCATCAGTGCCGACACAGGGTTGAACACTGAAGCTTTCTTT.

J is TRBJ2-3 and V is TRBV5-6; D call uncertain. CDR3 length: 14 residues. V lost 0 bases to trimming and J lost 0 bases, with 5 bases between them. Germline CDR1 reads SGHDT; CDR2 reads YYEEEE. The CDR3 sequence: CASSLGPSTDTQYF. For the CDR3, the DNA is TGTGCCAGCAGCTTGGGACCGAGCACAGATACGCAGTATTTT.

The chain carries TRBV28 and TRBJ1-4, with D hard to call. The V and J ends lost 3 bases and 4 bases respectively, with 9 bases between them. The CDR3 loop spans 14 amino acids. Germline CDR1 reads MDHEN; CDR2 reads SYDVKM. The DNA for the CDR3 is TGTGCCAGCAGTTTCCGGTTAAGTAATGAAAAACTGTTTTTT. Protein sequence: CASSFRLSNEKLFF.

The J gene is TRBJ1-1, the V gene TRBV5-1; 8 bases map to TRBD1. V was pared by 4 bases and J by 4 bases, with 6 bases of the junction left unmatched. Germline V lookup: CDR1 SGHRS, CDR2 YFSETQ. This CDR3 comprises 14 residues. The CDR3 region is CASSMGQAATEAFF. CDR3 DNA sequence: TGCGCCAGCAGCATGGGACAGGCGGCCACTGAAGCTTTCTTT.

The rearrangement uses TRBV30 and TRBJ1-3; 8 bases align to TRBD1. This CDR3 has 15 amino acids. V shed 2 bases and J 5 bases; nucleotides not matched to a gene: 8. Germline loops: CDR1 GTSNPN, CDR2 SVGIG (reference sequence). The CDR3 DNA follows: TGTGCCTGGAGTTATACCGGACAGGGCCGAAACACCATATATTTT. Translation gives CAWSYTGQGRNTIYF. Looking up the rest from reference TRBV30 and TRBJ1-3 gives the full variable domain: SQTIHQWPATLVQPVGSPLSLECTVEGTSNPNLYWYRQAAGRGLQLLFYSVGIGQISSEVPQNLSASRPQDRQFILSSKKLLLSDSGFYLCAWSYTGQGRNTIYFGEGSWLTVV.

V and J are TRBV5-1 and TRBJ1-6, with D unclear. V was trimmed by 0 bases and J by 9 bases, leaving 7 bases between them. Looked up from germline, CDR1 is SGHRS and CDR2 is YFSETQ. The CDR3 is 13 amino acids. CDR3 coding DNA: TGCGCCAGCAGCTTGGACGTAACTTCACCCCTCCACTTT. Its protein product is CASSLDVTSPLHF.

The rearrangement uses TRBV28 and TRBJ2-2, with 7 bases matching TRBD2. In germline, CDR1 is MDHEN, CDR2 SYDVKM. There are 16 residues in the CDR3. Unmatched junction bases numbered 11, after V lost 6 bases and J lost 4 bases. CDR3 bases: TGTGCCAGCAGACCGTGGGGAAGCGGGGCCACCGGGGAGCTGTTTTTT. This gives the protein CASRPWGSGATGELFF. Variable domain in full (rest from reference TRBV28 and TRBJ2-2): DVKVTQSSRYLVKRTGEKVFLECVQDMDHENMFWYRQDPGLGLRLIYFSYDVKMKEKGDIPEGYSVSREKKERFSLILESASTNQTSMYLCASRPWGSGATGELFFGEGSRLTVL.

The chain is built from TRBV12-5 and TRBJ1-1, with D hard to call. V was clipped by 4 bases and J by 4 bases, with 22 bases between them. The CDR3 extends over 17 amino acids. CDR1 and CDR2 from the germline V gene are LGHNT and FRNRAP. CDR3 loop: CASGYSSAFPTGTEAFF. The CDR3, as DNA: TGTGCTAGTGGTTACTCCTCCGCGTTTCCGACTGGCACTGAAGCTTTCTTT.

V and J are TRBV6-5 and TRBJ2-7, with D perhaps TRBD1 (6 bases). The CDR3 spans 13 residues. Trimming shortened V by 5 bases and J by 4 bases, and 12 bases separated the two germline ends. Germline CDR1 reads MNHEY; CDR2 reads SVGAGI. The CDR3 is CASSRQAEYEQYF. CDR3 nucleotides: TGTGCCAGCAGTCGACAGGCGGAATACGAGCAGTACTTC.

CDR3 loop: CASSLGQREGLDEQFF. In DNA, the CDR3 is TGTGCCAGCAGCTTAGGGCAGCGGGAGGGCCTCGATGAGCAGTTCTTC. The chain joins TRBV7-2 to TRBJ2-1, with 10 bases aligning to TRBD2. J lost 8 bases, V lost 1 base, and 8 bases had no gene match. Germline V lookup: CDR1 SGHTA, CDR2 FQGNSA. The CDR3 loop spans 16 amino acids. Drawing the rest from reference TRBV7-2 and TRBJ2-1, the complete variable domain is GAGVSQSPSNKVTEKGKDVELRCDPISGHTALYWYRQSLGQGLEFLIYFQGNSAPDKSGLPSDRFSAERTGGSVSTLTIQRTQQEDSAVYLCASSLGQREGLDEQFFGPGTRLTVL.

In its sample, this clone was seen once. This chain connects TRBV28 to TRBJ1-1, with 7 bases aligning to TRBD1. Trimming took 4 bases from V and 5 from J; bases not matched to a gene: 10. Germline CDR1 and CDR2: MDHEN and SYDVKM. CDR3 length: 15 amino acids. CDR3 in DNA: TGTGCCAGCAGTTCCCCGACAGGGAGAGGGACTGAAGCTTTCTTT. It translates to CASSSPTGRGTEAFF.